Below are 26 T cell receptor beta chains sequenced from a single sample in a study of immune characterization of retroperitoneal liposarcoma. TCRdb ran MiXCR on the PCR reads and lists one entry per CDR3 protein. The repertoire has 8,000 to 11,000 distinct CDR3 sequences, about a quarter of them found once; the top ten carry roughly 8.5%. Sequencing input: tumor tissue. The source is a female donor with retroperitoneal liposarcoma.

This clonotype was recorded at least ten times. The chain uses TRBV12-3 or TRBV12-4 and TRBJ2-3; D is perhaps TRBD2 (6 bases). The germline V and J ends were trimmed by 4 bases and 8 bases, with 7 bases remaining between them. This CDR3 has 11 amino acids. CDR3 amino acids: CASSSAGTQYF. The CDR3 region has the DNA TGTGCCAGCAGTTCAGCGGGTACGCAGTATTTT.

This clonotype was seen a handful of times. The chain recombines TRBV6-1 with TRBJ2-1; D uncertain. Trimming shortened V by 6 bases and J by 1 base, and 7 bases separated the two germline ends. CDR1 MNHNS and CDR2 SASEGT come from the germline V gene. CDR3 length: 13 residues. The CDR3 region is CASSRVSYNEQFF. The CDR3 nucleotides are TGTGCCAGCAGCCGCGTATCCTACAATGAGCAGTTCTTC.

This clonotype came up a few times. This rearrangement joins TRBV6-1 to TRBJ2-1, with 15 bases fitting TRBD2. The DNA matches TRBJ2-7 better at its end, which makes the J call doubtful. CDR1 is MNHNS and CDR2 is SASEGT in the germline V gene. This CDR3 region has 16 residues. As DNA, the CDR3 is TGTGCCAGCAGTGAAAGGACTAGCGGGAGGGCCGGGGAGCAGTACTTC. It is translated as CASSERTSGRAGEQYF.

At least ten counts were recorded for this clonotype. The chain has TRBV7-8 and TRBJ2-1; TRBD1 matches 7 bases. There are 14 residues in the CDR3. V shed 5 bases, J shed 10 bases, and the junction held 11 bases outside the gene matches. CDR1 is SGHVS, CDR2 FQNEAQ, per germline. The CDR3 coding sequence is TGTGCCAGCAGCGTCACAGGGGATTTCTACGAGCAGTTCTTC. Protein sequence: CASSVTGDFYEQFF.

This clonotype was recorded many times. This sequence joins TRBV25-1 and TRBJ2-3, with 12 bases aligning to TRBD2. Germline CDR1 MGHDK, CDR2 SYGVNS. J gave up 2 bases and V 1 base, and 10 bases lay outside the gene matches. CDR3 length equals 19 residues. The CDR3 nucleotides are TGTGCCAGCAGTGAATTTCCCCTCCTAGCGGGGGGGACCACAGATACGCAGTATTTT. Translated: CASSEFPLLAGGTTDTQYF.

Only a few counts were recorded for this clonotype. The chain employs TRBV7-6 and TRBJ1-4, with TRBD1 identical over 10 bases. V lost 5 bases, J lost 7 bases, and 4 bases stayed unmatched. The CDR3 has 14 amino acids. Germline V gene data show CDR1 as SGHVS and CDR2 as FNYEAQ. The chain's CDR3 is CASSKTGGSEKLFF. The CDR3 DNA follows: TGTGCCAGCAGCAAGACAGGGGGCAGTGAAAAACTGTTTTTT.

V and J are TRBV11-2 and TRBJ2-5; 7 nucleotides match TRBD2. The germline V gene encodes CDR1 SGHAT and CDR2 FQNNGV. The V and J ends lost 3 bases and 11 bases, in that order; junction bases with no gene match: 21. This CDR3 has 17 amino acids. The DNA for the CDR3 is TGTGCCAGCAGCTTCTTCGCTCGGGGAGGGCCCTACAATGAGCAGTACTTC. It translates to CASSFFARGGPYNEQYF.

The chain couples TRBV7-8 to TRBJ2-1, with 7 bases fitting TRBD2. This CDR3 has 15 residues. In germline, CDR1 is SGHVS, CDR2 FQNEAQ. V shed 0 bases and J 13 bases; nucleotides not matched to a gene: 12. The CDR3 region is CASSLATGRGETQFF. The CDR3 nucleotides read TGTGCCAGCAGCTTAGCGACGGGGAGGGGAGAGACCCAGTTCTTC. The full variable domain, completed using reference TRBV7-8 and TRBJ2-1, is GAGVSQSPRYKVAKRGQDVALRCDPISGHVSLFWYQQALGQGPEFLTYFQNEAQLDKSGLPSDRFFAERPEGSVSTLKIQRTQQEDSAVYLCASSLATGRGETQFFGPGTRLTVL.

This chain connects TRBV27 to TRBJ2-1; D may be TRBD2 (5 bases). The J call may be wrong; the DNA end is better matched by TRBJ2-7. CDR3 length: 15 amino acids. Germline values: CDR1 MNHEY, CDR2 SMNVEV (reference sequence). The CDR3 DNA reads TGTGCCAGCAGTTTATTGGGAGCTGAGCCCTACGAGCAGTACTTC. Encoded protein: CASSLLGAEPYEQYF.

This clonotype was seen a handful of times. This chain uses TRBV6-1 with TRBJ2-7; D may correspond to TRBD1 or TRBD2 (5 bases each). V lost 5 bases, J lost 7 bases, and 21 bases lay in between. This CDR3 spans 15 amino acids. Germline CDR1 reads MNHNS; CDR2 reads SASEGT. The CDR3 loop is CASSPGTSWTGEQYF. DNA of the CDR3: TGTGCCAGCAGTCCGGGGACCTCCTGGACCGGGGAGCAGTACTTC.

This clonotype was observed a handful of times. The chain recombines TRBV6-1 with TRBJ2-1, with 11 nucleotides matching TRBD2. The assigned J gene may be wrong: the sequence end matches TRBJ2-7 better. This CDR3 has 17 residues. The germline gives CDR1 MNHNS, CDR2 SASEGT. The CDR3 DNA sequence: TGTGCCAGCAGTGAAGCTGGCGGGCTAGCGGGAGGCAATGAGCAGTACTTC. It translates to CASSEAGGLAGGNEQYF.

This clonotype came up many times. This chain uses TRBV6-1 with TRBJ2-1, with unresolved D. Germline CDR1 MNHNS, CDR2 SASEGT. The ends were cut back, 1 base at V and 10 bases at J, with 14 bases in the middle. CDR3 length: 14 amino acids. The CDR3 protein is CASSEGQETHEQFF. The CDR3 DNA sequence: TGTGCCAGCAGTGAAGGGCAGGAGACCCACGAGCAGTTCTTC.

This chain uses TRBV5-5 with TRBJ2-5; a weak D match, TRBD1 (6 bases). The germline CDR1 and CDR2 sequences are SGHKS and YYEKEE (reference sequence). The V end was cut by 0 bases, the J end by 9 bases, with 15 bases between. The CDR3 covers 14 residues. CDR3 DNA sequence: TGTGCCAGCAGCTTGGGAGGGGGAGAGGCGGCCCAGTACTTC. This sequence encodes CASSLGGGEAAQYF.

The chain has TRBV7-6 and TRBJ1-1, with a weak D call TRBD1 (6 bases). Germline V lookup: CDR1 SGHVS, CDR2 FNYEAQ. This CDR3 region has 14 residues. With 2 bases removed from V and 5 bases from J, the gap between germline ends came to 12 bases. The CDR3 is CASSLQGGGTEAFF. The CDR3 nucleotides read TGTGCCAGCAGCTTACAAGGGGGGGGGACTGAAGCTTTCTTT.

This clonotype appeared many times. The rearrangement uses TRBV6-1 and TRBJ1-4; D call uncertain. The CDR3 spans 12 residues. Germline CDR1 reads MNHNS; CDR2 reads SASEGT. The V and J ends lost 0 bases and 8 bases respectively, with 4 bases between them. CDR3 nucleotides: TGTGCCAGCAGTGAAGCGCCCGAAAAACTGTTTTTT. Translating gives CASSEAPEKLFF.

In its sample, this clonotype ranks as medium-sized. The CDR3 is CASSTLGRGTIEQYF. The CDR3 DNA is TGTGCCAGCAGTACCCTCGGTCGGGGGACCATCGAGCAGTACTTC. V is TRBV12-3 or TRBV12-4 and J is TRBJ2-7; weak D call: TRBD2 (6 bases). This CDR3 region has 15 residues. V was trimmed by 5 bases and J by 6 bases, leaving 20 bases between them.

This chain joins TRBV24-1 and TRBJ2-3; 14 nucleotides match TRBD2. The CDR3 is 21 residues long. Per germline, CDR1 KGHDR and CDR2 SFDVKD. The junction had 14 bases not matched to a gene; V was cut back by 2 bases and J by 2 bases. The CDR3 nucleotides read TGTGCCACCAGTGATTCCACCCGACTAGCGGGAGGGCCACGGGACACAGATACGCAGTATTTT. Protein product: CATSDSTRLAGGPRDTDTQYF.

J is TRBJ1-6 and V is TRBV10-3; TRBD1 is a possible D gene (6 bases). The V and J ends lost 9 bases and 7 bases respectively, with 22 bases between them. Germline lookup yields CDR1 ENHRY and CDR2 SYGVKD. The CDR3 is made up of 16 amino acids. CDR3 residues: CAIQGGGLPRNSPLHF. CDR3 nucleotide sequence: TGTGCCATTCAAGGCGGGGGGCTCCCACGGAATTCACCCCTCCACTTT.

This clonotype was found a few times. The V call is TRBV5-4, the J call TRBJ2-5; D unclear. The CDR3 loop spans 13 amino acids. Per germline, CDR1 SGHNT and CDR2 YYREEE (reference sequence). The germline V and J ends were trimmed by 0 bases and 4 bases, with 7 bases remaining between them. CDR3 sequence reads: CASSLAGGETQYF. CDR3 sequence (DNA): TGTGCCAGCAGCTTGGCGGGCGGAGAGACCCAGTACTTC.

The rearrangement uses TRBV7-2 and TRBJ2-1; tentative D call: TRBD2 (6 bases). This CDR3 has 12 amino acids. The ends were cut back, 5 bases at V and 10 bases at J, with 12 bases in the middle. Germline CDR1 is SGHTA and CDR2 is FQGNSA. The CDR3: CASSGRRNEQFF. Written as DNA, the CDR3 is TGTGCCAGCAGCGGGAGGAGGAACGAGCAGTTCTTC.

V usage is TRBV6-6 and J usage is TRBJ2-1, with TRBD2 matching 12 bases. The end of the DNA fits TRBJ2-7 better, so the J call may be wrong. Germline loops: CDR1 MNHNY, CDR2 SVGAGI (reference sequence). The CDR3 is made up of 17 amino acids. The DNA for the CDR3 is TGTGCCAGCAGTTACCACGTTGTGACTAGCGGGGGCTACGAGCAGTACTTC. Its translation is CASSYHVVTSGGYEQYF.

This clonotype was detected many times. The V call is TRBV12-3 or TRBV12-4, the J call TRBJ2-1, with 9 bases lining up with TRBD2. The CDR3 extends over 15 amino acids. V shed 6 bases and J 2 bases; nucleotides not matched to a gene: 5. The DNA of the CDR3 is TGTGCCAGCAGCCCGACTAGCGGAACCTACAATGAGCAGTTCTTC. Its protein product is CASSPTSGTYNEQFF.

Turning to this clonotype: The CDR3 does not end in the conserved phenylalanine or tryptophan, so this is likely a read error. No DNA is shown, since the ends of the CDR3 on it are uncertain; the CDR3 is the one TCRdb lists. The J gene is TRBJ2-3, the V gene TRBV7-2; the D segment call TRBD2 is taken from the table without a DNA check. The CDR3 is made up of 16 amino acids, end residues included. Per the germline V gene, CDR1 is SGHTA and CDR2 is FQGNSA. The CDR3 reads CASNLAGAYNEQFFGP.

The CDR3 reads CASSPPGQRDQPQHF. The CDR3 DNA reads as TGTGCCAGCAGTCCCCCGGGACAGAGGGATCAGCCCCAGCATTTT. The chain carries TRBV12-3 or TRBV12-4 and TRBJ1-5; 7 nucleotides align to TRBD1. The CDR3 is made up of 15 amino acids. V lost 5 bases and J lost 5; bases outside the gene matches: 9.

For this clonotype: A much larger clone differs by one base, so this may be a read error. V and J are TRBV6-1 and TRBJ2-1, with a tentative D call TRBD2 (6 bases). Germline lookup yields CDR1 MNHNS and CDR2 SASEGT. The CDR3 runs 12 residues. CDR3 amino acids: CAGSPGDNEQFF. The CDR3 DNA sequence: TGTGCCGGCAGCCCGGGGGACAATGAGCAGTTCTTC.

The V and J genes are TRBV11-2 and TRBJ2-5; D is unclear. The germline V gene encodes CDR1 SGHAT and CDR2 FQNNGV. The CDR3 extends over 16 amino acids. V lost 8 bases to trimming and J lost 0 bases, with 19 bases between them. The CDR3 DNA follows: TGTGCCAGCCAGCTTACCCCCATGGAAAACCAAGAGACCCAGTACTTC. Protein: CASQLTPMENQETQYF.